What follows are 22 T cell receptor beta chains derived from one specimen sequenced in a study of T cells in Graves' hyperthyroidism and ophthalmopathy. Amplification of TCR beta CDR3 regions was performed using RNA transcripts as template. RT-PCR in the first round (using the HTBI primer set) targeted the TCR CDR3. TCRdb re-derived calls from the multiplex PCR reads in MiXCR, one entry per CDR3 protein. The sample lists 500,000 to 800,000 distinct CDR3 sequences; roughly 45% were seen once. Source material: peripheral blood or thyroid tissue (not recorded which). The receptor set was obtained from an adult man with Graves' disease, either hyperthyroidism or ophthalmopathy (not recorded which).

The gene calls are TRBV10-3 and TRBJ1-1; D gene uncertain. The length of the CDR3 is 13 residues. In germline, CDR1 is ENHRY, CDR2 SYGVKD. Trimming took off 4 bases at V and 3 bases at J, with 9 bases between the two ends. CDR3 bases: TGTGCCATCAGTGGGGCAGTCCACACTGAAGCTTTCTTT. Residues: CAISGAVHTEAFF.

This clonotype has a count of ten or more. The J gene is TRBJ2-7, the V gene TRBV7-9; D is perhaps TRBD1 (6 bases). Germline CDR1 reads SEHNR; CDR2 reads FQNEAQ (reference sequence). The CDR3 totals 13 residues. Trimming shortened V by 5 bases and J by 0 bases, and 8 bases separated the two germline ends. This CDR3 reads CASSQDSSYEQYF. CDR3 in DNA: TGTGCCAGCAGCCAGGACAGCTCCTACGAGCAGTACTTC.

The chain couples TRBV7-9 to TRBJ2-2; possible D gene TRBD1, 6 bases. The germline V gene encodes CDR1 SEHNR and CDR2 FQNEAQ (reference sequence). This CDR3 is 14 amino acids long. With 5 bases removed from V and 3 bases from J, the gap between germline ends came to 10 bases. The CDR3 region has the DNA TGTGCCAGCAGCCCGGGACACTACACCGGGGAGCTGTTTTTT. Its protein is CASSPGHYTGELFF.

A word on this clonotype: At one end the junction does not follow the germline gene, possibly because of a read error. The chain recombines TRBV29-1 with TRBJ2-6; possibly TRBD1 for D (7 bases). CDR1 is SQVTM and CDR2 is ANQGSEA in the germline V gene. This CDR3 region has 14 residues. The CDR3 reads CSVPRGDERNTEAF. Here the CDR3 DNA reads TGCAGCGTACCCAGGGGGGATGAACGGAACACTGAAGCTTTC. Drawing the rest from reference TRBV29-1 and TRBJ2-6, the complete variable domain is SAVISQKPSRDICQRGTSLTIQCQVDSQVTMMFWYRQQPGQSLTLIATANQGSEATYESGFVIDKFPISRPNLTFSTLTVSNMSPEDSSIYLCSVPRGDERNTEAFGAGSRLTVL.

The CDR3: CASRISGVGSPLHF. CDR3 nucleotide sequence: TGTGCCAGCAGGATTTCAGGGGTGGGTTCACCCCTCCACTTT. The chain uses TRBV25-1 and TRBJ1-6; D may be TRBD1 (6 bases). The ends were cut back, 6 bases at V and 9 bases at J, with 15 bases in the middle. The CDR3 runs 14 residues. Per the germline V gene, CDR1 is MGHDK and CDR2 is SYGVNS.

This clonotype has more than one count but fewer than ten. The chain has TRBV20-1 and TRBJ1-1; the D gene is possibly TRBD1 (5 bases). Germline CDR1 and CDR2: DFQATT and SNEGSKA (reference sequence). The CDR3 has 12 residues. V was trimmed by 0 bases and J by 11 bases, leaving 13 bases between them. CDR3 region: CSARDGSRGAFF. CDR3 nucleotides: TGCAGTGCTAGAGACGGCAGCCGGGGGGCTTTCTTT.

This clonotype was counted only a few times. The V and J genes are TRBV29-1 and TRBJ2-3; the D gene is possibly TRBD1 (5 bases). Germline loops: CDR1 SQVTM, CDR2 ANQGSEA. Trimming left V 6 bases short and J 1 base short, with 14 bases between. This CDR3 is built from 14 residues. The CDR3 DNA reads as TGCAGCGTCGGACCACAGGCGCGCACAGATACGCAGTATTTT. It specifies CSVGPQARTDTQYF.

The sample holds many counts of this clonotype. This chain connects TRBV7-2 to TRBJ2-7; the D is unclear. Trimming took 5 bases from V and 0 from J, leaving 8 bases between them. The CDR3 is 13 residues long. The V gene's germline CDR1 is SGHTA and CDR2 FQGNSA. CDR3: CASSDLVSYEQYF. As DNA, the CDR3 is TGTGCCAGCAGCGACTTGGTCTCCTACGAGCAGTACTTC. Combining the CDR3 with reference TRBV7-2 and TRBJ2-7 gives the whole variable domain GAGVSQSPSNKVTEKGKDVELRCDPISGHTALYWYRQSLGQGLEFLIYFQGNSAPDKSGLPSDRFSAERTGGSVSTLTIQRTQQEDSAVYLCASSDLVSYEQYFGPGTRLTVT.

As regards this clonotype: A read error may be the cause here, since a much bigger clone is one base away. V is TRBV6-1 and J is TRBJ1-5, with 10 positions matching TRBD1. Germline V lookup: CDR1 MNHNS, CDR2 SASEGT. The CDR3 totals 15 residues. CDR3 nucleotides: TGTGCCAGCAGCGAAGGACAGGGGGTTAATCGGCCCCAGCATTTT. Protein sequence: CASSEGQGVNRPQHF.

This clonotype appeared many times. The chain couples TRBV29-1 to TRBJ2-7; D unclear. There are 12 residues in the CDR3. Trimming pared 3 bases from V and 3 bases from J, leaving 9 bases between. Germline CDR1 SQVTM, CDR2 ANQGSEA. The CDR3 nucleotides are TGCAGCGTTGATGGTGCAGGCTACGAGCAGTACTTC. This sequence encodes CSVDGAGYEQYF.

This clonotype was counted between two and nine times. This chain joins TRBV6-1 and TRBJ1-4, with a weak D call TRBD1 (6 bases). CDR3 length: 13 amino acids. The germline gives CDR1 MNHNS, CDR2 SASEGT. Trimming cost V 5 bases and J 7 bases, with 11 bases left between them. CDR3 in DNA: TGTGCCAGCAGTTACGAGGACAGTGAAAAACTGTTTTTT. Translated: CASSYEDSEKLFF.

This clonotype was counted many times. The chain has TRBV7-8 and TRBJ2-7; 9 nucleotides agree with TRBD2. Germline loops: CDR1 SGHVS, CDR2 FQNEAQ. CDR3 length equals 16 residues. V lost 4 bases and J lost 1; bases outside the gene matches: 8. CDR3 sequence (DNA): TGTGCCAGCAGCTCCAGAGGGACTAGCTTGTCCTACGAGCAGTACTTC. It specifies CASSSRGTSLSYEQYF.

This clonotype appeared once. The chain has TRBV2 and TRBJ2-5, with 8 bases fitting TRBD1. Germline lookup yields CDR1 SNHLY and CDR2 FYNNEI. The CDR3 loop spans 16 amino acids. V was clipped by 6 bases and J by 2 bases; unmatched bases: 11. The CDR3 is CASSQEQGVVQETQYF. Written as DNA, the CDR3 is TGTGCCAGCAGCCAAGAACAGGGGGTGGTTCAAGAGACCCAGTACTTC.

The sample holds many counts of this clonotype. This rearrangement joins TRBV7-9 to TRBJ2-7; possibly TRBD1 or TRBD2 for D (5 bases each). Trimming removed 5 bases from V and 7 bases from J, with 12 bases in between. This CDR3 is 12 amino acids long. Per the germline V gene, CDR1 is SEHNR and CDR2 is FQNEAQ (reference sequence). The CDR3 loop reads CASSRGDWEQYF. CDR3 nucleotides: TGTGCCAGCAGCAGAGGGGATTGGGAGCAGTACTTC.

A remark on this clonotype: A junction end diverges from the germline sequence, so it may reflect a read error. The chain is built from TRBV10-1 and TRBJ1-5, with 12 bases fitting TRBD1. The CDR3 length is 18 residues. Germline values: CDR1 WNHNN, CDR2 SYGVQD (reference sequence). CDR3 region: CAIRGTGTGGGRNQPQHF. CDR3 nucleotide sequence: TGTGCCATCAGAGGCACCGGGACAGGGGGCGGACGCAATCAGCCCCAGCATTTT.

This clonotype was observed a handful of times. V usage is TRBV6-5 and J usage is TRBJ2-7; no clear D. The CDR3 is made up of 14 amino acids. CDR1 MNHEY and CDR2 SVGAGI come from the germline V gene. Deletions cut 1 base from V and 5 bases from J, with 12 bases between. DNA for the CDR3: TGTGCCAGCAGTTACTTTGCAGGTTCCAACGAGCAGTACTTC. It is translated as CASSYFAGSNEQYF.

The chain joins TRBV10-2 to TRBJ1-4; tentatively, D is TRBD1 (5 bases). CDR3 length: 19 amino acids. From germline, CDR1 is WSHSY and CDR2 SAAADI. With 1 base removed from V and 4 bases from J, the gap between germline ends came to 22 bases. CDR3 DNA: TGCGCCAGCAGTGAGTTGGCGTGGGGCAGGATTTCTGGTAATGAAAAACTGTTTTTT. It translates to CASSELAWGRISGNEKLFF.

Ten or more counts support this clonotype. The chain is built from TRBV29-1 and TRBJ2-7; 9 positions agree with TRBD1. CDR3 length equals 13 residues. V gave up 3 bases and J gave up 3 bases; unmatched junction bases: 3. The germline gives CDR1 SQVTM, CDR2 ANQGSEA. The CDR3 reads CSVEPGQGYEQYF. The CDR3 nucleotides are TGCAGCGTTGAGCCGGGACAGGGCTACGAGCAGTACTTC.

The J gene is TRBJ1-3, the V gene TRBV10-3; the D is unclear. The CDR3 consists of 15 residues. The germline V gene encodes CDR1 ENHRY and CDR2 SYGVKD. V lost 2 bases, J lost 2 bases, and 10 bases lay in between. CDR3 protein: CAISEVGYTGNTIYF. The DNA for the CDR3 is TGTGCCATCAGTGAGGTGGGGTACACTGGAAACACCATATATTTT.

The CDR3 DNA sequence: TGTGCCAGTAGTACCGGGTCAGGCACTGAAGCTTTCTTT. Amino acid sequence: CASSTGSGTEAFF. The chain joins TRBV19 to TRBJ1-1; no clear D. This CDR3 is 13 amino acids long. Per germline, CDR1 LNHDA and CDR2 SQIVND (reference sequence). V lost 4 bases and J lost 4, with 10 bases in between.

CDR3: CASSPGRPRDRGTQYF. The CDR3 coding sequence is TGTGCCAGCAGTCCAGGCAGACCCCGGGACAGGGGAACCCAGTACTTC. The gene calls are TRBV7-9 and TRBJ2-5, with 10 bases identical to TRBD1. Germline CDR1 is SEHNR and CDR2 is FQNEAQ (reference sequence). The CDR3 contains 16 residues. The ends lost 6 bases at V and 8 bases at J; junction bases unmatched: 15.

The rearrangement uses TRBV2 and TRBJ1-1, with D unclear. This CDR3 has 14 amino acids. Trimming left V 5 bases short and J 6 bases short, with 16 bases between. Germline V gene sequence: CDR1 SNHLY, CDR2 FYNNEI. CDR3: CASSPEPFYPEAFF. CDR3 DNA sequence: TGTGCCAGCAGTCCCGAACCATTCTACCCTGAAGCTTTCTTT.